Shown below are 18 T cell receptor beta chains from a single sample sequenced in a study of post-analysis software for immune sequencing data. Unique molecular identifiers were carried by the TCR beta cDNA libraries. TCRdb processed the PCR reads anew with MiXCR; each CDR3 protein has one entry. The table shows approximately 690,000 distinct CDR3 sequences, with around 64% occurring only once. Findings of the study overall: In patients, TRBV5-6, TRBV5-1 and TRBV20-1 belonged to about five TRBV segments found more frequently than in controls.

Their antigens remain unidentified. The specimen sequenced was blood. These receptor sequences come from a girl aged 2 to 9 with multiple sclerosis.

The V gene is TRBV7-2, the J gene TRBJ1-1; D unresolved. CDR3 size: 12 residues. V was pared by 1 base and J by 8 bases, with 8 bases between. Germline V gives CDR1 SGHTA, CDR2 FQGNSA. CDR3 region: CASSLGVPEAFF. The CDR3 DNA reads TGTGCCAGCAGCTTAGGAGTCCCAGAAGCTTTCTTT.

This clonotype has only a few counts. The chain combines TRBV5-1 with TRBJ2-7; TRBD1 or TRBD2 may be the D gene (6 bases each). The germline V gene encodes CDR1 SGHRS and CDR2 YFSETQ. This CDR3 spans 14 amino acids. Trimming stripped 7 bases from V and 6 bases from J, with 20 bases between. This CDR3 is CASAEGQGLSEQYF. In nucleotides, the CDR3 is TGCGCCAGCGCGGAGGGGCAGGGGCTCAGCGAGCAGTACTTC.

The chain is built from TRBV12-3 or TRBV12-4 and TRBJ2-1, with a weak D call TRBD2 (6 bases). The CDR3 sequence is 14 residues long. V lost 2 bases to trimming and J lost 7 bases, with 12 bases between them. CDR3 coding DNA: TGTGCCAGCAGTTTACAGGACGGGAGTAATGAGCAGTTCTTC. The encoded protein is CASSLQDGSNEQFF.

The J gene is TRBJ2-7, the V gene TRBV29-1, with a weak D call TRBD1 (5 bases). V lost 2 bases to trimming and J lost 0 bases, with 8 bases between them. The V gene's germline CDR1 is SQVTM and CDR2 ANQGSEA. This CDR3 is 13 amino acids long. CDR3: CSVEQGHSYEQYF. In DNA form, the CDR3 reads TGCAGCGTTGAACAGGGCCACTCCTACGAGCAGTACTTC.

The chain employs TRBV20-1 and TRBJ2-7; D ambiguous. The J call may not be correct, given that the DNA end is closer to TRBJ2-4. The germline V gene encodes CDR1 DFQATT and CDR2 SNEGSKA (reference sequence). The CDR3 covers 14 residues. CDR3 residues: CSASIGVAKNIQYF. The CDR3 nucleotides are TGCAGTGCTAGTATAGGTGTAGCCAAAAACATTCAGTACTTC.

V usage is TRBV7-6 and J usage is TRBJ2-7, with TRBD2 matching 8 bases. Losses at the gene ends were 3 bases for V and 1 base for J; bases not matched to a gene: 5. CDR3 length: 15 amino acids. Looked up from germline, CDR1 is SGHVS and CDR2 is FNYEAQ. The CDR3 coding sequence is TGTGCCAGCAGCTTGAGTTTAGCGGGATCCTACGAGCAGTACTTC. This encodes CASSLSLAGSYEQYF. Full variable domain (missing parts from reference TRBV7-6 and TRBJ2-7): GAGVSQSPRYKVTKRGQDVALRCDPISGHVSLYWYRQALGQGPEFLTYFNYEAQQDKSGLPNDRFSAERPEGSISTLTIQRTEQRDSAMYRCASSLSLAGSYEQYFGPGTRLTVT.

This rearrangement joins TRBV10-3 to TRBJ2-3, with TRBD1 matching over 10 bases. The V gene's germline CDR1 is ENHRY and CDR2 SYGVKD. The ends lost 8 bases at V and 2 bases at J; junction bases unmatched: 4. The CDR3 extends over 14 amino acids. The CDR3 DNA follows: TGTGCCATCGCCGGGACAGGGGTCACAGATACGCAGTATTTT. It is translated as CAIAGTGVTDTQYF.

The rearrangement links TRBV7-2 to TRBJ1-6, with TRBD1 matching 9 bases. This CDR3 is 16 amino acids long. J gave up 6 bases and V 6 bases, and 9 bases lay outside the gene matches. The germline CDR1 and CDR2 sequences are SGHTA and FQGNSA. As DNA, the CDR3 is TGTGCCAGCAGACCTGAACCGGGACAGGGTAATTCACCCCTCCACTTT. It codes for CASRPEPGQGNSPLHF.

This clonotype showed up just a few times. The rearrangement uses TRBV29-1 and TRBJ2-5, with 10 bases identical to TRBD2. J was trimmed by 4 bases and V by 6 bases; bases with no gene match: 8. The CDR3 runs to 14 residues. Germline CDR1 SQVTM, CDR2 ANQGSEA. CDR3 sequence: CSVKAGGPGETQYF. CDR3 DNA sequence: TGCAGCGTCAAAGCGGGGGGGCCAGGAGAGACCCAGTACTTC.

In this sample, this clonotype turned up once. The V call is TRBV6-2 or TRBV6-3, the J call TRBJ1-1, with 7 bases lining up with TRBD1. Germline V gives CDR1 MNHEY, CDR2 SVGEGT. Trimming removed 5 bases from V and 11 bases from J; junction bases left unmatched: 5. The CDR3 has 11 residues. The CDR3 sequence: CASSQTGPAFF. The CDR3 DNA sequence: TGTGCCAGCAGTCAGACAGGGCCGGCTTTCTTT.

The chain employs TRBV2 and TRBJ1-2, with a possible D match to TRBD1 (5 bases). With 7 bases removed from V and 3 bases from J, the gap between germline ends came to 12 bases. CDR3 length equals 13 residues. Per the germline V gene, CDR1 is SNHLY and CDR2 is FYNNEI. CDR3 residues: CASKDSVDYGYTF. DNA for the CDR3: TGTGCCAGCAAAGACAGCGTAGACTATGGCTACACCTTC.

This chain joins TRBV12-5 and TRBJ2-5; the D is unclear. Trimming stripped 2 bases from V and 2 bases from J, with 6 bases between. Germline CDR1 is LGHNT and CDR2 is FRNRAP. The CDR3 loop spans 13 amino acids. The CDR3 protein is CASGLSSQETQYF. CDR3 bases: TGTGCTAGTGGTTTGTCGTCTCAAGAGACCCAGTACTTC. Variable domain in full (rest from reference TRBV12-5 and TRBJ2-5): DARVTQTPRHKVTEMGQEVTMRCQPILGHNTVFWYRQTMMQGLELLAYFRNRAPLDDSGMPKDRFSAEMPDATLATLKIQPSEPRDSAVYFCASGLSSQETQYFGPGTRLLVL.

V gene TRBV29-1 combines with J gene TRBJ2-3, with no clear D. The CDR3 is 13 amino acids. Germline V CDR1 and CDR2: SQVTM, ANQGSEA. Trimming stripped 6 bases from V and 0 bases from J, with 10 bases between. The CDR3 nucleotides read TGCAGCGTCCCCTCACCGAGCACAGATACGCAGTATTTT. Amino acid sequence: CSVPSPSTDTQYF.

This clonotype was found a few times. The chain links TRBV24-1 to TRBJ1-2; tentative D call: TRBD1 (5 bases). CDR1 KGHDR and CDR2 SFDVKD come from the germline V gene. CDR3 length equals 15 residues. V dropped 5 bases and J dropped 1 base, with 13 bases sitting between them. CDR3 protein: CATSAGGKNNYGYTF. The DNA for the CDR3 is TGTGCCACCAGTGCGGGGGGGAAGAATAACTATGGCTACACCTTC.

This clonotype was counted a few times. The CDR3 loop reads CAISYTEAQEQFF. As DNA, the CDR3 is TGTGCCATCAGTTACACGGAGGCACAGGAGCAGTTCTTC. This chain links TRBV10-3 with TRBJ2-1; D may be TRBD2 (5 bases). The V end was cut by 5 bases, the J end by 10 bases, with 15 bases between. Germline V gives CDR1 ENHRY, CDR2 SYGVKD. This CDR3 has 13 residues.

Here the CDR3 DNA reads TGTGCCAGCAGCAAATGGCTCATCTACAATGAGCAGTTCTTC. The encoded protein is CASSKWLIYNEQFF. J is TRBJ2-1 and V is TRBV21-1. TRBV21-1 is a recognized pseudogene. The CDR3 is 14 amino acids.

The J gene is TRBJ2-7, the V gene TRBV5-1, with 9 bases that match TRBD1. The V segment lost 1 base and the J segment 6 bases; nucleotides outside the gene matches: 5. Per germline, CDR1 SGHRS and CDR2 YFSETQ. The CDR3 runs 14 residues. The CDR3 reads CASSLRLGQGEQYF. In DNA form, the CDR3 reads TGCGCCAGCAGCTTGAGGTTGGGACAGGGCGAGCAGTACTTC.

The CDR3 sequence: CSARSSGGARKTQYF. The CDR3 bases are TGCAGTGCCCGAAGTAGCGGGGGGGCCCGGAAGACCCAGTACTTC. The V gene is TRBV20-1, the J gene TRBJ2-5, with 11 bases that match TRBD2. The V gene's germline CDR1 is DFQATT and CDR2 SNEGSKA (reference sequence). This CDR3 is 15 amino acids long. The ends lost 6 bases at V and 6 bases at J; junction bases unmatched: 12.